This TCR beta chain was sequenced for a study of shared clonotypes between healthy human individuals. Study results and limitations: Several donors held approximately 4.5% of naive CD4 clonotypes in common.

Genomic DNA from each subset was divided evenly over several immunoSEQ plates. Data came from immunoSEQ multiplex PCR; TCRdb stores just in-frame clones and leaves some out. Of a few million clones listed, around 93% were seen once; the top ten hold around 0.38%. About this clone: The antigen is unknown.

V was clipped by 5 bases and J by 6 bases, with 18 bases between them. The CDR3 is 15 residues long. Germline CDR1 is SGHTA and CDR2 is FQGTGA. The CD4+ fraction was divided into a CD45RA+ naive subset and a CD45RA-negative memory subset. The sequence was obtained from a man between 18 and 35 years old in good health. Some clones in this sample may be carry-over from other donors' samples. The rearrangement uses TRBV7-3 and TRBJ2-3; no clear D. What was sequenced was naive CD4+ T cells from PBMCs. The subset was: CD45RA+ positively selected. CDR3 loop: CASSRSAGPMDTQYF. In DNA form, the CDR3 reads TGTGCCAGCAGCCGCTCGGCCGGGCCGATGGATACGCAGTATTTT.